This TCR beta chain was sequenced for a study of beta chain features in type 1 diabetes. Reverse transcribing all isolated RNA meant expressed TCRB transcripts were sequenced. TCRdb keeps only in-frame clones here, not all; method: immunoSEQ multiplex PCR. The sample includes around 450,000 clones, 11% seen only once; the top ten take approximately 0.045%. This clone has a handful of counts. Germline V gene data show CDR1 as MGHDK and CDR2 as SYGVNS. V lost 2 bases to trimming and J lost 1 base; unmatched junction nucleotides: 9. This CDR3 spans 17 amino acids. Sorting that relied on CD45RO/CCR7/CD25/CD127/CD95/CD27 yielded CD4+ naive, central memory, regulatory and stem cell-like memory cells.

The J gene is TRBJ1-1, the V gene TRBV25-1; TRBD1 matches 8 bases. Sample: naive CD4+ T cells from blood. The TCR sequence derives from a young woman in good health. The CDR3 DNA reads TGTGCCAGCAGTGAACTGGGAAAGACAGGGGCGAACACTGAAGCTTTCTTT. Amino acid sequence: CASSELGKTGANTEAFF.